The 20 T cell receptor beta chains in this list originate from one sample, sequenced in a study of blood T cell repertoires in COVID-19. Assay: immunoSEQ multiplex PCR; the TCRdb copy retains only in-frame clones and omits some. In the table there are a few hundred thousand clones, 70% to 90% of which are singletons. Sequenced: peripheral blood. The source of these receptors is a woman between 50 and 59 years old with active or convalescent COVID-19.

V and J are TRBV28 and TRBJ2-7, with 8 positions matching TRBD2. CDR1 MDHEN and CDR2 SYDVKM come from the germline V gene. With V trimmed by 8 bases and J by 2 bases, 8 bases remained unmatched. This CDR3 spans 14 amino acids. CDR3 bases: TGTGCCAGCGCGGGACTAGGAAACACCTACGAGCAGTACTTC. Protein sequence: CASAGLGNTYEQYF.

J is TRBJ2-5 and V is TRBV10-3, with 7 nucleotides matching TRBD1. CDR1 and CDR2 from the germline V gene are ENHRY and SYGVKD. The CDR3 loop spans 15 amino acids. V lost 6 bases, J lost 4 bases, and 11 bases stayed unmatched. The DNA for the CDR3 is TGTGCCATCAGAAGGACAGGAGATCTAGCAGAGACCCAGTACTTC. Protein sequence: CAIRRTGDLAETQYF.

For the CDR3, the DNA is TGCGCCAGCAGTCCCGACGGGACAGGCAGGTATTTT. It codes for CASSPDGTGRYF. The rearrangement joins TRBV5-1 to TRBJ2-3; 8 bases map to TRBD1. This CDR3 is built from 12 residues. CDR1 is SGHRS and CDR2 is YFSETQ in the germline V gene. J gave up 14 bases and V 5 bases, and 10 bases lay outside the gene matches.

A single count supports this clone. The V and J genes are TRBV9 and TRBJ2-3; 7 bases are shared with TRBD1. V shed 5 bases and J 2 bases; nucleotides not matched to a gene: 5. Per the germline V gene, CDR1 is SGDLS and CDR2 is YYNGEE. The CDR3 totals 14 residues. CDR3 residues: CASSPTGTTDTQYF. CDR3 coding DNA: TGTGCCAGCAGTCCGACAGGGACCACAGATACGCAGTATTTT.

The chain has TRBV24-1 and TRBJ2-3; 11 bases align to TRBD2. Germline V gene lookup returns CDR1 KGHDR and CDR2 SFDVKD. This CDR3 has 17 amino acids. The J segment lost 0 bases and the V segment lost 6 bases, leaving 7 bases of the junction unmatched. In DNA, the CDR3 is TGTGCCACCAGTCGCGGGACTAGCGGAACTAGCACAGATACGCAGTATTTT. Its translation: CATSRGTSGTSTDTQYF.

CDR3 residues: CASSHLGTSGRSGANVLTF. In DNA form, the CDR3 reads TGCGCCAGCAGCCACCTCGGGACTAGCGGTCGAAGTGGGGCCAACGTCCTGACTTTC. The chain employs TRBV4-1 and TRBJ2-6, with 11 bases fitting TRBD2. Germline V gene data show CDR1 as MGHRA and CDR2 as YSYEKL. V lost 3 bases to trimming and J lost 3 bases; unmatched junction nucleotides: 10. CDR3 length equals 19 residues.

The genes are TRBV7-2 and TRBJ2-7; D perhaps matches TRBD2 (6 bases). The V end lost 5 bases, the J end lost 3 bases, and 14 bases lay between the germline ends. Looked up from germline, CDR1 is SGHTA and CDR2 is FQGNSA. The CDR3 sequence is 14 residues long. DNA for the CDR3: TGTGCCAGCAGCCTAAGATCCGGGGGCTACGAGCAGTACTTC. It codes for CASSLRSGGYEQYF.

The chain combines TRBV14 with TRBJ1-2; 7 positions match TRBD1. Germline V gene sequence: CDR1 SGHDN, CDR2 FVKESK. The V gene end was trimmed by 0 bases and the J gene end by 0 bases; junction bases not matched to a gene: 4. The CDR3 contains 16 residues. The CDR3 region is CASSQEPGQANYGYTF. The CDR3 DNA reads TGTGCCAGCAGCCAAGAACCTGGACAGGCTAACTATGGCTACACCTTC.

The V call is TRBV4-1, the J call TRBJ2-7, with D possibly being TRBD1 (6 bases). V lost 2 bases and J lost 3, with 17 bases in between. The CDR3 loop spans 16 amino acids. CDR1 is MGHRA and CDR2 is YSYEKL in the germline V gene. The CDR3 loop is CASSQPGQRTLYEQYF. CDR3 bases: TGCGCCAGCAGCCAACCTGGACAGAGAACCCTCTACGAGCAGTACTTC.

CDR3 DNA: TGTGCCAGCAGGCCTGACAGGGGGGGGCCCTACGAGCAGTACTTC. It is translated as CASRPDRGGPYEQYF. This sequence joins TRBV6-5 and TRBJ2-7; 9 nucleotides line up with TRBD1. This CDR3 is 15 amino acids long. Germline V gene data show CDR1 as MNHEY and CDR2 as SVGAGI. The V segment lost 6 bases and the J segment 2 bases; nucleotides outside the gene matches: 8.

The chain uses TRBV5-1 and TRBJ2-7; TRBD2 matches 8 bases. V was clipped by 7 bases and J by 4 bases; unmatched bases: 13. The CDR3 spans 15 residues. Per germline, CDR1 SGHRS and CDR2 YFSETQ. The CDR3 nucleotides are TGCGCCAGCGGAGCATTCATAAGCGGGAGTTACGAGCAGTACTTC. Translation gives CASGAFISGSYEQYF.

The sample holds one count of this clone. The CDR3, as DNA: TGTGCCAGCAGTCCCAGGGCGTGGGGTGACACTGAAGCTTTCTTT. It codes for CASSPRAWGDTEAFF. V is TRBV27 and J is TRBJ1-1, with D possibly TRBD1 on 5 matching bases. Trimming took off 5 bases at V and 3 bases at J, with 16 bases between the two ends. Looked up from germline, CDR1 is MNHEY and CDR2 is SMNVEV (reference sequence). The CDR3 consists of 15 residues.

The chain couples TRBV19 to TRBJ1-1, with 9 bases identical to TRBD1. In germline, CDR1 is LNHDA, CDR2 SQIVND (reference sequence). The CDR3 runs to 14 residues. V shed 8 bases, J shed 5 bases, and the junction held 9 bases outside the gene matches. CDR3 coding DNA: TGTGCCAGTGGCGAACAGGGGGCGCGAACTGAAGCTTTCTTT. This sequence encodes CASGEQGARTEAFF.

The CDR3 DNA sequence: TGTGCCAGCAGTTTGCCTAGCGGCCGCTTCTCCTACAATGAGCAGTTCTTC. Residues: CASSLPSGRFSYNEQFF. The chain has TRBV28 and TRBJ2-1; 7 nucleotides line up with TRBD2. There are 17 residues in the CDR3. V gave up 3 bases and J gave up 0 bases; unmatched junction bases: 8. CDR1 is MDHEN, CDR2 SYDVKM, per germline.

The V call is TRBV27, the J call TRBJ2-7, with 14 bases lining up with TRBD2. Losses at the gene ends were 4 bases for V and 0 bases for J; bases not matched to a gene: 14. This CDR3 comprises 20 residues. The germline gives CDR1 MNHEY, CDR2 SMNVEV (reference sequence). CDR3 sequence reads: CASSSPGLAGTSGSSYEQYF. CDR3 DNA sequence: TGTGCCAGCAGTTCCCCTGGATTAGCCGGGACTAGCGGGAGCTCCTACGAGCAGTACTTC.

This chain uses TRBV5-1 with TRBJ2-3; 13 bases line up with TRBD2. Losses at the gene ends were 2 bases for V and 4 bases for J; bases not matched to a gene: 4. The CDR3 length is 16 residues. Germline-derived CDR1 and CDR2 are SGHRS and YFSETQ. CDR3 protein: CASSFTSGRASDTQYF. Here the CDR3 DNA reads TGCGCCAGCAGCTTTACTAGCGGGAGGGCTTCAGATACGCAGTATTTT.

For this clone: Other nucleotide sequences in the sample specify the same CDR3. The CDR3 protein is CSASQGSNQPQHF. The CDR3 region has the DNA TGCAGTGCTAGTCAGGGTAGCAATCAGCCCCAGCATTTT. V usage is TRBV20-1 and J usage is TRBJ1-5; the D gene is possibly TRBD1 (5 bases). The CDR3 is 13 amino acids. Germline V gives CDR1 DFQATT, CDR2 SNEGSKA (reference sequence). V was clipped by 3 bases and J by 0 bases, with 6 bases between them.

The chain joins TRBV5-6 to TRBJ1-1; no reliable D call. The V end was cut by 0 bases, the J end by 3 bases, with 6 bases between. Germline CDR1 and CDR2: SGHDT and YYEEEE. This CDR3 comprises 13 residues. The CDR3 loop reads CASSLVSDTEAFF. In DNA, the CDR3 is TGTGCCAGCAGCTTGGTATCCGACACTGAAGCTTTCTTT.

The V gene is TRBV12-5, the J gene TRBJ1-5; D not certain. Trimming took off 0 bases at V and 2 bases at J, with 17 bases between the two ends. Looked up from germline, CDR1 is LGHNT and CDR2 is FRNRAP. There are 18 residues in the CDR3. The CDR3 bases are TGTGCTAGTGGTTTGGTGATAGGACTCCCCGGAGGCAATCAGCCCCAGCATTTT. Translating gives CASGLVIGLPGGNQPQHF.

The chain carries TRBV5-6 and TRBJ2-1; TRBD2 matches 14 bases. V gave up 4 bases and J gave up 2 bases; unmatched junction bases: 8. The CDR3 is 18 residues long. Germline CDR1 is SGHDT and CDR2 is YYEEEE. This CDR3 reads CASSSGTSGRGPYNEQFF. CDR3 DNA sequence: TGTGCCAGCAGCAGCGGGACTAGCGGGAGAGGGCCCTACAATGAGCAGTTCTTC.